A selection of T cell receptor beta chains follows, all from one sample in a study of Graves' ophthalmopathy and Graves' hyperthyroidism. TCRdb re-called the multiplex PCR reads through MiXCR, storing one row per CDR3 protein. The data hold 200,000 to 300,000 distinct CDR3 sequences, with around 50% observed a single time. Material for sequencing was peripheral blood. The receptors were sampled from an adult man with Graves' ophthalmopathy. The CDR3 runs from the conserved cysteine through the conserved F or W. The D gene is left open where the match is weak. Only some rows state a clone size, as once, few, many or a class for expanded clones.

DNA: TGTGCCAGCAGCTTGCCGGGACAGGGGGCAATATTCTCTGGGGCCAACGTCCTGACTTTC
CDR3: CASSLPGQGAIFSGANVLTF
V: TRBV11-2
D: TRBD1
size: .
J: TRBJ2-6

DNA: TGCAGTGCTATGCAGGGGTTAGATGGCTACACCTTC
CDR3: CSAMQGLDGYTF
V: TRBV20-1
D: .
size: .
J: TRBJ1-2

DNA: TGTGCCAGCAGTTTACGAGGTCAGGGGGTCAACGAGCAGTACTTC
CDR3: CASSLRGQGVNEQYF
V: TRBV12-3/TRBV12-4
D: TRBD1
size: .
J: TRBJ2-7

DNA: TGTGCTAGCAGCTCCGAGACTAGCGGGGACCCCAGGACCCAGTACTTC
CDR3: CASSSETSGDPRTQYF
V: TRBV7-7
D: TRBD2
size: few
J: TRBJ2-5

DNA: TGTGCCAGTAGCCGACTAGCGGGGAACACCGGGGAGCTGTTTTTT
CDR3: CASSRLAGNTGELFF
V: TRBV19
D: TRBD2
size: many
J: TRBJ2-2

DNA: TGTGCCAGCACCAAAGAGCCGGGGGCTTTCTTT
CDR3: CASTKEPGAFF
V: TRBV7-9
D: .
size: few
J: TRBJ1-1

DNA: TGTGCCAGCAGCTTAAGAGGGGAAGATTTCTCTGAAGCTTTCTTT
CDR3: CASSLRGEDFSEAFF
V: TRBV7-6
D: .
size: .
J: TRBJ1-1

DNA: TGCGCCAGCAGTGAGTCCGCCAGGGAAGAGACCCAGTACTTC
CDR3: CASSESAREETQYF
V: TRBV10-1
D: .
size: few
J: TRBJ2-5

DNA: TGTGCCAGCAGTGGATCGACAGAGGCCTCGGGAGAGCAGTACTTC
CDR3: CASSGSTEASGEQYF
V: TRBV10-3
D: .
size: .
J: TRBJ2-7

DNA: TGTGCCAGCAGTAGTAGACGGAGCACCGGCCAAGAGACCCAGTACTTC
CDR3: CASSSRRSTGQETQYF
V: TRBV10-3
D: .
size: .
J: TRBJ2-5

DNA: TGTGCCACCAGTGGGGACTCCCCTGGGGCCAACGTCCTGACTTTC
CDR3: CATSGDSPGANVLTF
V: TRBV24-1
D: .
size: few
J: TRBJ2-6

DNA: TGTGCCAGCTACTACAGGGCCACTGAAGCTTTCTTT
CDR3: CASYYRATEAFF
V: TRBV2
D: .
size: .
J: TRBJ1-1

DNA: TGTGCCAGCAGCGAAGAGAGGTCCTCTTGGGGAGAGACCCAGTACTTC
CDR3: CASSEERSSWGETQYF
V: TRBV9
D: .
size: many
J: TRBJ2-5

DNA: TGCAGTGCTAGACTGAGAACAGGCCTAGGGCCCCAGCATTTT
CDR3: CSARLRTGLGPQHF
V: TRBV20-1
D: .
size: few
J: TRBJ1-5

DNA: TGCGCCAGCAGCTTGGCCGGGGCCTCCTATGGCTACACCTTC
CDR3: CASSLAGASYGYTF
V: TRBV5-1
D: .
size: .
J: TRBJ1-2

DNA: TGTGCCACCAGCAGAGCAGGTCTAGCGGGGGCCTACGAGCAGTACTTC
CDR3: CATSRAGLAGAYEQYF
V: TRBV15
D: TRBD2
size: .
J: TRBJ2-7

DNA: TGTGCCAGCAGCTTACTGGGGACAAGGGATAGGTACGAGCAGTACTTC
CDR3: CASSLLGTRDRYEQYF
V: TRBV7-2
D: .
size: few
J: TRBJ2-7

DNA: TGTGCCAGCAGCCAGGGACAGTTAGAGGTCTACGAGCAGTACTTC
CDR3: CASSQGQLEVYEQYF
V: TRBV7-9
D: TRBD1
size: many
J: TRBJ2-7

DNA: TGTGCCAGCAAATTTACAGGGGGGGACACTGAAGCTTTCTTT
CDR3: CASKFTGGDTEAFF
V: TRBV2
D: TRBD1
size: .
J: TRBJ1-1

DNA: TGTGCCAGCAGTGGGACAGAAAGTAATGAAAAACTGTTTTTT
CDR3: CASSGTESNEKLFF
V: TRBV12-3/TRBV12-4
D: TRBD1
size: few
J: TRBJ1-4

DNA: TGTGCCAGCAGCCACCCAGACCGACTTGGTGAGCAGTACTTC
CDR3: CASSHPDRLGEQYF
V: TRBV7-9
D: .
size: few
J: TRBJ2-7

DNA: TGTGCCACCAGTGATTTCCTAGCCACGCAGTATTTT
CDR3: CATSDFLATQYF
V: TRBV24-1
D: .
size: .
J: TRBJ2-3

DNA: TGTGCCAGCAGCCTGAGAAGCTCCACAGATACGCAGTACTTC
CDR3: CASSLRSSTDTQYF
V: TRBV7-2
D: .
size: .
J: TRBJ2-5

DNA: TGCGCCAGCAGTGACCGAGGGGGTCTCTACGAGCAGTACTTC
CDR3: CASSDRGGLYEQYF
V: TRBV10-2
D: .
size: many
J: TRBJ2-7

DNA: TGTGCTAGTGGCCGGGGTCGGCAGGGTTATGAAAAACTGTTTTTT
CDR3: CASGRGRQGYEKLFF
V: TRBV12-3/TRBV12-4
D: .
size: .
J: TRBJ1-4

DNA: TGCGCCAGCAGTGACGGGACAGGGGGTCCAAACTATGGCTACACCTTC
CDR3: CASSDGTGGPNYGYTF
V: TRBV5-1
D: TRBD1
size: .
J: TRBJ1-2

DNA: TGTGCCAGCAGTTACCTCACCGGGACTAGCTCCACCGGGGAGCTGTTTTTT
CDR3: CASSYLTGTSSTGELFF
V: TRBV6-2/TRBV6-3
D: TRBD2
size: many
J: TRBJ2-2

DNA: TGTGCCAGCAGCCAAGTAGGGGGGTCAGACTATGGCTACACCTTC
CDR3: CASSQVGGSDYGYTF
V: TRBV14
D: .
size: .
J: TRBJ1-2

DNA: TGTGCCAGCAGCTTTTATGGCTACACCGGGGAGCTGTTTTTT
CDR3: CASSFYGYTGELFF
V: TRBV7-2
D: .
size: .
J: TRBJ2-2

DNA: TGCGCCAGCAGCTTGGGTAACAGTGGCCAAGAGACCCAGTACTTC
CDR3: CASSLGNSGQETQYF
V: TRBV5-1
D: .
size: .
J: TRBJ2-5

DNA: TGTGCCAGCGGCCTCGGTGGGGGCCGAGGCTACACCTTC
CDR3: CASGLGGGRGYTF
V: TRBV12-3/TRBV12-4
D: .
size: .
J: TRBJ1-2

DNA: TGCAGCTCGGACAGGGAGTCGAGGGACACTGAAGCTTTCTTT
CDR3: CSSDRESRDTEAFF
V: TRBV29-1
D: TRBD1
size: many
J: TRBJ1-1

DNA: TGTGCCATCAGTGCTCCGGCCGGGACAGGGGGGGCCGAGCAGTACTTC
CDR3: CAISAPAGTGGAEQYF
V: TRBV10-3
D: TRBD1
size: .
J: TRBJ2-7

DNA: TGTGCTAGTGGTTTGGTTCTGTCCCCCGCTGAAGCTTTCTTT
CDR3: CASGLVLSPAEAFF
V: TRBV12-3/TRBV12-4
D: .
size: once
J: TRBJ1-1

DNA: TGCAGTGCTAGGGGGGGGACAGGGGGCACTGAAGCTTTCTTT
CDR3: CSARGGTGGTEAFF
V: TRBV20-1
D: TRBD1
size: .
J: TRBJ1-1

DNA: TGTGCCAGCAGTTTACGTACAGGGGGCGCGGCTGAAGCTTTCTTT
CDR3: CASSLRTGGAAEAFF
V: TRBV27
D: TRBD1
size: few
J: TRBJ1-1

DNA: TGCGCCAGCAGTGAGGCAGGGGGCGTCGGTCAGCCCCAGCATTTT
CDR3: CASSEAGGVGQPQHF
V: TRBV10-1
D: TRBD1
size: .
J: TRBJ1-5

DNA: TGTGCCAGCAGTGATTTGGACAGGATGAACACTGAAGCTTTCTTT
CDR3: CASSDLDRMNTEAFF
V: TRBV10-3
D: TRBD1
size: .
J: TRBJ1-1

DNA: TGTGCCAGCAGTTACTCCGGGGGAAGGGGCTACACCTTC
CDR3: CASSYSGGRGYTF
V: TRBV10-3
D: .
size: .
J: TRBJ1-2

DNA: TGCGCCAGCAGTGGAAACATTCAAGAGACCCAGTACTTC
CDR3: CASSGNIQETQYF
V: TRBV10-1
D: .
size: many
J: TRBJ2-5

DNA: TGTGCCAGCAGCTCAAGAGGACAGAGCTCCTACGAGCAGTACTTC
CDR3: CASSSRGQSSYEQYF
V: TRBV11-2
D: .
size: .
J: TRBJ2-7

DNA: TGCAGCGTCCAGGACAGGGGGTACGGGCAGTACTTC
CDR3: CSVQDRGYGQYF
V: TRBV29-1
D: TRBD1
size: .
J: TRBJ2-7

DNA: TGCAGTGCTAGAGATCCCGGGAGAACCGAGCAGTACTTC
CDR3: CSARDPGRTEQYF
V: TRBV20-1
D: .
size: .
J: TRBJ2-7

DNA: TGTGCTAGCAGCGCTGGAGGCAGGGGTACCTTTGAGACCCAGTACTTC
CDR3: CASSAGGRGTFETQYF
V: TRBV7-7
D: .
size: .
J: TRBJ2-5

DNA: TGTGCCAGCAGCTTATCGGGGGTTGGTGGCTACACCTTC
CDR3: CASSLSGVGGYTF
V: TRBV11-2
D: .
size: .
J: TRBJ1-2

DNA: TGTGCCAGCAGTGAAGGTGGGGGACAGCTGAACACCGGGGAGCTGTTTTTT
CDR3: CASSEGGGQLNTGELFF
V: TRBV10-3
D: TRBD1
size: few
J: TRBJ2-2

DNA: TGTGCCAGCCGGGCAGGGTCGTACGAGCAGTACTTC
CDR3: CASRAGSYEQYF
V: TRBV28
D: .
size: .
J: TRBJ2-7

DNA: TGCAGTGCTTCAGACGGCTCCTACGAGCAGTACTTC
CDR3: CSASDGSYEQYF
V: TRBV20-1
D: .
size: .
J: TRBJ2-7

DNA: TGTGCCAGCAGGGGAAGGACTGAAGCTTTCTTT
CDR3: CASRGRTEAFF
V: TRBV7-9
D: .
size: few
J: TRBJ1-1

DNA: TGTGCCAGCAGCTCTCCTGGGACAGATACGCAGTATTTT
CDR3: CASSSPGTDTQYF
V: TRBV7-6
D: .
size: .
J: TRBJ2-3

DNA: TGTGCCAGCAGCTTGGAGTTGGGGGGTGGCACTGAAGCTTTCTTT
CDR3: CASSLELGGGTEAFF
V: TRBV5-4
D: .
size: .
J: TRBJ1-1

DNA: TGTGCCAGCAGCCCGGCGAGTTCGGGGGGGATACAAGAGACCCAGTACTTC
CDR3: CASSPASSGGIQETQYF
V: TRBV7-3
D: TRBD2
size: .
J: TRBJ2-5

DNA: TGTGCCAGCAGCCCTAAACTAGCGGCGTACACAGGTACGCAGTATTTT
CDR3: CASSPKLAAYTGTQYF
V: TRBV9
D: TRBD2
size: .
J: TRBJ2-3

DNA: TGCAGTGCTAGCCGGGAACAGGCCTCTGGAAACACCATATATTTT
CDR3: CSASREQASGNTIYF
V: TRBV20-1
D: .
size: .
J: TRBJ1-3

DNA: TGTGCCAGCAGGATGGCAGAATATAATTCACCCCTCCACTTT
CDR3: CASRMAEYNSPLHF
V: TRBV9
D: .
size: .
J: TRBJ1-6

DNA: TGTGCCACCAGCAGAGAGGGACAGCTTCAAGAGACCCAGTACTTC
CDR3: CATSREGQLQETQYF
V: TRBV15
D: TRBD1
size: few
J: TRBJ2-5

DNA: TGTGCCAGCAGCTCAGGCGTATTACAGTACTTC
CDR3: CASSSGVLQYF
V: TRBV7-9
D: .
size: .
J: TRBJ2-7

DNA: TGTGCCAGCAGTACGACTAGCGACACCTACGAGCAGTACTTC
CDR3: CASSTTSDTYEQYF
V: TRBV2
D: TRBD2
size: .
J: TRBJ2-7

DNA: TGCGCCAGCCATAATCTGGGGACAGTCTACATGAACACTGAAGCTTTCTTT
CDR3: CASHNLGTVYMNTEAFF
V: TRBV4-1
D: TRBD1
size: .
J: TRBJ1-1

DNA: TGCAGTGCTAGAGAGGCGCGGGAGGGGTTGGAGACCCAGTACTTC
CDR3: CSAREAREGLETQYF
V: TRBV20-1
D: TRBD2
size: many
J: TRBJ2-5